This TCR beta chain was sequenced for a study of cytomegalovirus exposure and HLA in healthy donors. V was trimmed by 3 bases and J by 0 bases, leaving 21 bases between them. The germline V gene has CDR1 MRHNA and CDR2 SNTAGT. The CDR3 has 19 residues. In the PCR, 60 Vbeta and 13 Jbeta primers were used. Libraries were prepared by immunoSEQ multiplex PCR; TCRdb keeps only in-frame clonotypes and omits some of them. Of about 150,000 clones detected, 65% to 90% appear once; the ten largest clones hold nearly 6.5%. Regarding donors, all were healthy bone marrow donors. Study-wide points: The listing of 150 to 200 TCR beta chains classed them as cytomegalovirus-associated. V- and J-gene trimming in TCR beta was tied to a missense DCLRE1C variant by an analysis performed later. Researchers reported from a later analysis that most CMV-associated TCR beta chains appeared HLA-restricted.

Concerning this clone itself: The antigen is not known.

The sample taken for sequencing was PBMCs. This sequence was found in a man between 50 and 59 years old in good health and CMV-seropositive. The chain carries TRBV6-4 and TRBJ2-1, with D maybe TRBD1 (6 bases). CDR3 sequence: CASSDHARGPNSSYNEQFF. CDR3 sequence (DNA): TGTGCCAGCAGTGATCATGCCAGGGGTCCGAATAGCTCCTACAATGAGCAGTTCTTC.